This T cell receptor beta chain comes out of a study of CD8 T cells in Susac syndrome. Study-wide points: The authors acknowledged that the study's TCR sequencing and HLA analysis involved relatively few individuals.

FACS was used to enrich TEMRA cells, whereas the CD8+ and CD4+ T cells were obtained by negative isolation. After extraction with the RNeasy kit, about 0.5 to 1 ug of the RNA was reverse transcribed using random hexamers. A single record per CDR3 protein comes from TCRdb applying MiXCR to the immunoSEQ multiplex PCR reads. The sample has under 150,000 distinct CDR3 sequences; around 94% are singletons. On this clonotype itself: Antigen specificity is unknown.

The CDR3 is made up of 11 amino acids. Trimming removed 3 bases from V and 5 bases from J, with 5 bases in between. Germline V gives CDR1 KGHSH, CDR2 LQKENI. The source is a human donor in good health. This chain links TRBV18 with TRBJ2-7; D remains unclear. The source material was CD8+ T cells from PBMCs. For the CDR3, the DNA is TGTGCCAGCTCACCGATCCACGAGCAGTACTTC. It specifies CASSPIHEQYF.